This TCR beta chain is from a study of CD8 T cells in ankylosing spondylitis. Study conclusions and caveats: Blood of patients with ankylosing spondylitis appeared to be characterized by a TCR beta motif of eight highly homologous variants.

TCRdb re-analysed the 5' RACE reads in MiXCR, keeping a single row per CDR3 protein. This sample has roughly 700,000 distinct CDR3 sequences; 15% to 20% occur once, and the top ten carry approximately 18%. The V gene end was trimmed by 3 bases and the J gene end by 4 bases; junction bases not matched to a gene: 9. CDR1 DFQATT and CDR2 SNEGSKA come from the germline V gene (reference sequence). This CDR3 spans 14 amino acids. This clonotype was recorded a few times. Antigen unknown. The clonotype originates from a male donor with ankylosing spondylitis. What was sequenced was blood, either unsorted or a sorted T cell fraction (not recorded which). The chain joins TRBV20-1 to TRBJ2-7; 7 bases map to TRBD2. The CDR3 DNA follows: TGCAGTGCTAGCAGGGCTAGCGGAATGTACGAGCAGTACTTC. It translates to CSASRASGMYEQYF.